The clone carrying this T cell receptor (beta chain) was picked up one time. The antigen is undetermined. This specimen comes from a study of shared clonotypes between healthy human individuals. The study's findings and limits: Sampling was confined to blood; repertoires within tissues likely differ.

Assay: immunoSEQ multiplex PCR; the TCRdb copy retains only in-frame clones and omits some. The sample records some 1.5 million clones, around 98% being singletons. V lost 5 bases to trimming and J lost 2 bases, with 10 bases between them. The CDR3 is 14 residues long. CDR1 and CDR2 (germline): MNHEY, SMNVEV (reference sequence). Sequencing was performed on naive CD4+ T cells sorted from blood. The sample's subset: CD45RA+ positively selected. The TCR sequence derives from a man aged 25-45 years in good health. The chain has TRBV27 and TRBJ1-3; D may be TRBD1 (6 bases). The CDR3 DNA reads as TGTGCCAGCAGTCCGGGACATACTGGAAACACCATATATTTT. This codes for CASSPGHTGNTIYF.